These T cell receptor beta chains were read from a single sample in a study of regulatory T cells in long-lasting Graves disease. TCRdb redid the calling of the multiplex PCR reads with MiXCR, one entry per CDR3 protein. The sample contains about 440,000 distinct CDR3 sequences, roughly 15% of which appear only once. This sample also belongs to another study, concerning T cells in Graves' hyperthyroidism and ophthalmopathy.

The sequencing here drew on peripheral blood mononuclear cells (PBMCs), taken at new diagnosis, from a patient treated with antithyroid drugs. The origin of the receptors is a woman aged 30 to 39 with Graves disease. Both conserved end residues are part of each CDR3. A D gene is named only where the DNA matches it firmly. Size is stated for part of the rows, as once, few or many counts, or as a class when the clone is expanded.

TRBJ2-2 | TRBV15 | TRBD2 | many | TGTGCCACCAGCAGAGAACTAGCGGGCGCCGGGGAGCTGTTTTTT | CATSRELAGAGELFF
TRBJ2-1 | TRBV7-2 | - | many | TGTGCCAGCAGCTTACCAGGCGGAGGCTCCTACAATGAGCAGTCCTTC | CASSLPGGGSYNEQSF
TRBJ2-3 | TRBV7-2 | TRBD2 | many | TGTGCCAGCGGCGGGAGGGGGAAAGATACGCAGTATTTT | CASGGRGKDTQYF
TRBJ1-1 | TRBV3-1 | TRBD1 | many | TGTGCCAGCAGCCAAGGGGACAGGAACACTGAAGCTTTCTTT | CASSQGDRNTEAFF
TRBJ2-3 | TRBV11-2 | - | many | TGTGCCAGCACCCAAGCTGGCACAGATACGCAGTATTTT | CASTQAGTDTQYF
TRBJ2-6 | TRBV18 | - | many | TGTGCCAGCTCACCTACAGGGTTCGTAAGCTCTGGGGCCAACGTCCTGACTTTC | CASSPTGFVSSGANVLTF
TRBJ2-7 | TRBV7-9 | TRBD1 | - | TGTGCCAGCAGCCCCTCTCTGGGACAGATCACCTACGAGCAGTACTTC | CASSPSLGQITYEQYF
TRBJ1-5 | TRBV27 | TRBD1 | - | TGTGCCAGCAGTCGACAGGGGTCTCAGCCCCAGCATTTT | CASSRQGSQPQHF
TRBJ1-2 | TRBV6-2/TRBV6-3 | TRBD1 | - | TGTGCCAGCAGTGAAAGGGACAGTCATGGCTACACCTTC | CASSERDSHGYTF
TRBJ1-1 | TRBV19 | - | - | TGTGCCAGTAGCCGACATGAGAACACTGAAGCTTTCTTT | CASSRHENTEAFF
TRBJ2-1 | TRBV2 | - | many | TGTGCCAGCAGTGATAGGAAAAGCAATGAGCAGTTCTTC | CASSDRKSNEQFF
TRBJ2-2 | TRBV12-3/TRBV12-4 | - | many | TGTGCCAGCAGTTTATCGCAACAGGGTGGAGGGGAGCTGTTTTTT | CASSLSQQGGGELFF
TRBJ1-1 | TRBV6-9 | - | many | TGTGCCAGCAGTTACCTCTCCTGGAACACTGAAGCTTTCTTT | CASSYLSWNTEAFF
TRBJ1-1 | TRBV11-1 | - | - | TGTGCCAGCAGCCCTTACCTGGGACTGAACACTGAAGCTTTCTTT | CASSPYLGLNTEAFF
TRBJ2-3 | TRBV30 | TRBD2 | many | TGTGCCTGGAGTATAGCGGGGCGCACAGATACGCAGTATTTT | CAWSIAGRTDTQYF
TRBJ2-6 | TRBV11-2 | TRBD1 | many | TGTGCCAGCAGCTTAGCGGGACAGGGGTGGACTGGGGCCAACGTCCTGACTTTC | CASSLAGQGWTGANVLTF
TRBJ2-4 | TRBV4-2 | - | few | TGTGCCAGCAGCCAAGGGGGGAACACTCTAGCCAAAAACATTCAGTACTTC | CASSQGGNTLAKNIQYF
TRBJ2-1 | TRBV27 | TRBD1 | many | TGTGCCAGCAGTTTATCGACAGGGATCACCTACAATGAGCAGTTCTTC | CASSLSTGITYNEQFF
TRBJ2-3 | TRBV12-3/TRBV12-4 | - | many | TGTGCCAGCAGGGGAGTCGGGACCTCATTATTTCTCACAGATACGCAGTATTTT | CASRGVGTSLFLTDTQYF
TRBJ1-1 | TRBV28 | - | many | TGTGCCAGCAGTTTACTGTGGGGCGCGAACACTGAAGCTTTCTTT | CASSLLWGANTEAFF
TRBJ2-1 | TRBV18 | TRBD1 | - | TGTGCCAGCCCACCACCTGGGACAGGCACCTACGAGCAGTTCTTC | CASPPPGTGTYEQFF
TRBJ2-1 | TRBV6-2/TRBV6-3 | - | few | TGTGCCAGCAGACGCACCGGGGGAAAGCAGTTCTTC | CASRRTGGKQFF
TRBJ2-7 | TRBV5-6 | TRBD1 | - | TGTGCCAGCAGCTTATCCAGGGGGTTCGCCTACGAGCAGTACTTC | CASSLSRGFAYEQYF
TRBJ2-1 | TRBV20-1 | TRBD2 | - | TGCAGTGCTAGAGATTGGACAGACGGGGGTCTAGCGGGAGGTTCCTACAATGAGCAGTTCTTC | CSARDWTDGGLAGGSYNEQFF
TRBJ1-1 | TRBV4-3 | TRBD1 | many | TGCGCCAGCAGCGCGAGGGGACAGGGCGATACTGAAGCTTTCTTT | CASSARGQGDTEAFF
TRBJ2-7 | TRBV11-3 | TRBD2 | many | TGTGCCAGCAGCCCGATCGGACTAGCGGGAGACGGCGAGCAGTACTTC | CASSPIGLAGDGEQYF
TRBJ1-2 | TRBV3-1 | - | many | TGTGCCAGCAGCCCCCCGTTAACCGGTGGCTACACCTTC | CASSPPLTGGYTF
TRBJ1-6 | TRBV27 | - | - | TGTGCCAGTGCAACACAGGCAAATTCACCCCTCCACTTT | CASATQANSPLHF
TRBJ2-1 | TRBV27 | - | many | TGTGCCAGCAGTGGGGGGACCAGCTCCTACAATGAGCAGTTCTTC | CASSGGTSSYNEQFF
TRBJ1-6 | TRBV27 | - | many | TGTGCCAGCAGTTTATCCTCAGCACGGGTAGGTCTCCTCGAGACCCTCCACTTT | CASSLSSARVGLLETLHF
TRBJ1-1 | TRBV7-9 | TRBD1 | few | TGTGCCAGCAGCACCAACAGGGGGATTTTAGCTGAAGCTTTCTTT | CASSTNRGILAEAFF
TRBJ2-7 | TRBV11-2 | - | many | TGTGCCAGCAGCTTAGATCCGGTGGCGTACGAGCAGTACTTC | CASSLDPVAYEQYF
TRBJ1-3 | TRBV13 | TRBD1 | - | TGTGCCAGCAGCTTTGGGACAGGGGTAGGAAACACCATATATTTT | CASSFGTGVGNTIYF
TRBJ2-1 | TRBV11-2 | TRBD1 | few | TGTGCCAGCAGCCGTGGGACAGAACACAATGAGCAGTTCTTC | CASSRGTEHNEQFF
TRBJ2-2 | TRBV20-1 | TRBD2 | few | TGCAGTGCTAGTCATAGCGGGCACACCGGGGAGCTGTTTTTT | CSASHSGHTGELFF
TRBJ2-1 | TRBV30 | TRBD2 | - | TGTGCCTGGACTAGCGGATCCTACAATGAGCAGTTCTTC | CAWTSGSYNEQFF
TRBJ1-6 | TRBV28 | - | few | TGTGCCAGCGGGGACGCAGGGGCTTCACCCCTCCACTTT | CASGDAGASPLHF
TRBJ2-5 | TRBV9 | - | - | TGTGCCAGCAGCGTAGTGGGGGACACCGGGGAGCACCAAGAGACCCAGTACTTC | CASSVVGDTGEHQETQYF
TRBJ2-7 | TRBV28 | - | many | TGTGCCAGCAGTGGGGTAGCCCACTCCTACGAGCAGTACTTC | CASSGVAHSYEQYF
TRBJ2-7 | TRBV19 | TRBD2 | few | TGTGCCAGTAGTATTGCCTCGGGAGGGACCTACGAGCAGTACTTC | CASSIASGGTYEQYF
TRBJ1-1 | TRBV7-2 | - | - | TGTGCCAGCAGCTTAGCCGGGGGCCTGGTCACTGAAGCTTTCTTT | CASSLAGGLVTEAFF
TRBJ2-5 | TRBV29-1 | - | - | TGCAGCGTCAATCTTGGGGCCCAAGAGACCCAGTACTTC | CSVNLGAQETQYF
TRBJ2-5 | TRBV28 | - | - | TGTGCCAGCAACCTGAGTGGGGCAGACGAAGAGGAGACCCAGTACTTC | CASNLSGADEEETQYF
TRBJ2-7 | TRBV7-9 | - | many | TGTGCCAGCAGCCTTGGGAGGGGGGAAGTCTACGAGCAGTACTTC | CASSLGRGEVYEQYF
TRBJ1-2 | TRBV15 | TRBD1 | - | TGTGCCACCAGAGGCCGGGACAGAACCTATGGCTACACCTTC | CATRGRDRTYGYTF
TRBJ1-1 | TRBV20-1 | - | many | TGCAGTGCTAACCGAGCAGACGAGATGAACACTGAAGCTTTCTTT | CSANRADEMNTEAFF
TRBJ2-5 | TRBV3-1 | - | many | TGTGCCAGCAGCCACCCCGACCGGGAGACCCAGTACTTC | CASSHPDRETQYF
TRBJ2-3 | TRBV19 | TRBD2 | few | TGTGCCAGTAGTATAGCAGCGGGAGCATCGACAGATACGCAGTATTTT | CASSIAAGASTDTQYF
TRBJ1-1 | TRBV20-1 | - | - | TGCAGTGCGAGATTTACTGAAGCTTTCTTT | CSARFTEAFF
TRBJ2-1 | TRBV28 | - | few | TGTGCCAGCACCCAACCCCTAGGAAATGAGCAGTTCTTC | CASTQPLGNEQFF
TRBJ2-7 | TRBV6-2/TRBV6-3 | - | many | TGTGCCAGCAGCCCACAACAGGAGGTCTACGAGCAGTACTTC | CASSPQQEVYEQYF
TRBJ1-1 | TRBV24-1 | - | few | TGTGCCACCAGTGAGGGGGCAGGGTTTGGAAGAAACACTGAAGCTTTCTTT | CATSEGAGFGRNTEAFF
TRBJ2-7 | TRBV6-2/TRBV6-3 | - | many | TGTGCCAGCAGCCTTTCCGGGGGGCCGACAGACTACGAGCAGTACTTC | CASSLSGGPTDYEQYF
TRBJ1-4 | TRBV10-3 | - | many | TGTGCCATCAGTGAGAGGCAGGGTCAATCAACTAATGAAAAACTGTTTTTT | CAISERQGQSTNEKLFF
TRBJ1-5 | TRBV20-1 | TRBD1 | few | TGCAGTGCTAGAGATGGGAAACAGGGGAGAAATCAGCCCCAGCATTTT | CSARDGKQGRNQPQHF
TRBJ1-3 | TRBV6-9 | - | - | TGTGCCAGCAGTTACTCCAGACTCTCTGGAAACACCATATATTTT | CASSYSRLSGNTIYF
TRBJ2-2 | TRBV6-2/TRBV6-3 | TRBD2 | few | TGTGCCAGCAAGCGAGCGGGAGAGGCCGGGGAGCTGTTTTTT | CASKRAGEAGELFF
TRBJ2-1 | TRBV27 | - | many | TGTGCCAGCAGTTCCCGGGCTGAACGCAATGAGCAGTTCTTC | CASSSRAERNEQFF
TRBJ2-7 | TRBV7-2 | - | many | TGTGCCAGCAGCTCCTCTGGAATTAGCTACGAGCAGTACTTC | CASSSSGISYEQYF
TRBJ2-1 | TRBV12-3/TRBV12-4 | TRBD2 | many | TGTGCCAGCAGTCTAGCGGGAGGGGGATACGGTGAGCAGTTCTTC | CASSLAGGGYGEQFF